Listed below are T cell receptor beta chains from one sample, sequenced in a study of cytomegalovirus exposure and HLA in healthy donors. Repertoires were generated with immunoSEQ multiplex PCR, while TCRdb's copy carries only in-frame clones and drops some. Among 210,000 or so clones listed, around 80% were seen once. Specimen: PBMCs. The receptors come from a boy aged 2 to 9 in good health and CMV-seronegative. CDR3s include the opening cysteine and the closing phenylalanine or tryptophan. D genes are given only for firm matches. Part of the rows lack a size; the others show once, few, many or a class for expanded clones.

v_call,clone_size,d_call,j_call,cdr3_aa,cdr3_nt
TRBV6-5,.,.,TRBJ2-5,CASSYSRDETHETQYF,TGTGCCAGCAGTTATTCGCGGGACGAGACCCATGAGACCCAGTACTTC
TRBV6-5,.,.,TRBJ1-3,CASSRRSGTGNTIYF,TGTGCCAGCAGTAGGCGGAGTGGTACAGGAAACACCATATATTTT
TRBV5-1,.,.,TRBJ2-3,CASSLGAVSTDTQYF,TGCGCCAGCAGCTTGGGAGCGGTAAGCACAGATACGCAGTATTTT
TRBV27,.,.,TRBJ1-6,CASSFRFASPLHF,TGTGCCAGCAGTTTTCGGTTTGCTTCACCCCTCCACTTT
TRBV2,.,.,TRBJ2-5,CASSSGPARGETQYF,TGTGCCAGCAGCTCAGGACCTGCTAGGGGGGAGACCCAGTACTTC
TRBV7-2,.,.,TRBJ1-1,CASSPQGLGAFF,TGTGCCAGCAGCCCCCAGGGGCTCGGGGCTTTCTTT
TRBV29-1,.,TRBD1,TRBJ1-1,CSAGQPNTEAFF,TGCAGCGCGGGACAGCCGAACACTGAAGCTTTCTTT
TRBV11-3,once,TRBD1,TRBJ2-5,CASPPQGRGGETQYF,TGTGCCTCTCCGCCACAGGGGAGAGGGGGAGAGACCCAGTACTTC
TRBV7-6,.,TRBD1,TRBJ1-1,CASSPQGGAEAFF,TGTGCCAGCAGCCCACAGGGGGGGGCTGAAGCTTTCTTT
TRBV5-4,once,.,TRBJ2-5,CASSPGRTAHQETQYF,TGTGCCAGCAGCCCGGGCCGGACAGCCCATCAAGAGACCCAGTACTTC
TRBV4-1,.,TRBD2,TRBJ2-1,CASSLGTSGRSYNEQFF,TGCGCCAGCAGCTTAGGGACTAGCGGGAGATCCTACAATGAGCAGTTCTTC
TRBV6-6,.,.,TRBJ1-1,CASSYLVTWEAFF,TGTGCCAGCAGTTACCTTGTTACTTGGGAAGCTTTCTTT
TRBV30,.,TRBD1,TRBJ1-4,CAWSGDREDEKLFF,TGTGCCTGGAGTGGGGACAGGGAGGATGAAAAACTGTTTTTT
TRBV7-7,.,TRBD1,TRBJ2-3,CASSPGRGRTDTQYF,TGTGCTAGCAGCCCTGGCAGGGGGCGAACAGATACGCAGTATTTT
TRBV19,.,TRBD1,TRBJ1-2,CASSNTRGLDNVTF,TGTGCCAGTAGTAATACTAGGGGGCTCGATAACGTCACCTTC
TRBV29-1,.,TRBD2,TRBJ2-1,CSVSGRASYNEQFF,TGCAGCGTCAGCGGGAGGGCAAGCTACAATGAGCAGTTCTTC
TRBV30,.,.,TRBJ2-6,CAWTVAGGANVLTF,TGTGCCTGGACTGTGGCGGGAGGGGCCAACGTCCTGACTTTC
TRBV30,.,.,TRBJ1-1,CAWSVSGGVTEAFF,TGTGCCTGGAGTGTATCCGGCGGGGTCACTGAAGCTTTCTTT
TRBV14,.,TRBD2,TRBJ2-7,CASSLFSGTSDYEQYF,TGTGCCAGCAGCCTCTTTTCCGGGACTAGCGACTACGAGCAGTACTTC
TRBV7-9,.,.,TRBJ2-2,CASSLATFTGELFF,TGTGCCAGCAGCTTAGCCACTTTCACCGGGGAGCTGTTTTTT
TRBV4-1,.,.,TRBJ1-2,CASSQAGQLHGYTF,TGCGCCAGCAGCCAAGCCGGACAGTTGCATGGCTACACCTTC
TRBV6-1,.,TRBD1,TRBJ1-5,CASKNRGGGNQPQHF,TGTGCCAGCAAGAACAGGGGTGGTGGCAATCAGCCCCAGCATTTT
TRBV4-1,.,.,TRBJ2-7,CASSQGLESYEQYF,TGCGCCAGCAGCCAGGGACTCGAGTCCTACGAGCAGTACTTC
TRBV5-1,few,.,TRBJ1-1,CASSLAVRDTEAFF,TGCGCCAGCAGCTTGGCCGTCAGGGACACTGAAGCTTTCTTT
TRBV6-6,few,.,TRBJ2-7,CASSYTGLKYEQYF,TGTGCCAGCAGTTACACGGGACTCAAATACGAGCAGTACTTC
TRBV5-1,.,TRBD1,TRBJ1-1,CASSLIGGAGNTEAFF,TGCGCCAGCAGCTTAATAGGGGGCGCGGGGAACACTGAAGCTTTCTTT
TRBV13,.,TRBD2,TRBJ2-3,CASSRGLAGGSAADTQYF,TGTGCCAGCAGCCGCGGACTAGCGGGGGGGTCCGCCGCAGATACGCAGTATTTT
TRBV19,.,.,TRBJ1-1,CASSSLVRVGNTEAFF,TGTGCCAGTAGCTCGTTGGTCCGGGTGGGGAACACTGAAGCTTTCTTT
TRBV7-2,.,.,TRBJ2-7,CASSLRQVAYEQYF,TGTGCCAGCAGCTTAAGACAGGTAGCCTACGAGCAGTACTTC
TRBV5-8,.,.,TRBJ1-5,CASRLGGLSNQPQHF,TGTGCCAGCAGGTTGGGGGGACTTAGCAATCAGCCCCAGCATTTT
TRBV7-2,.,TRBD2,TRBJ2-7,CASSFRTSGYEQYF,TGTGCCAGCAGCTTTAGGACTAGCGGCTACGAGCAGTACTTC
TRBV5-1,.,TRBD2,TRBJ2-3,CASSSRREDLSSTDTQYF,TGCGCCAGCAGCTCCCGACGGGAGGATTTGTCTAGCACAGATACGCAGTATTTT
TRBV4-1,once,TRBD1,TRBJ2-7,CASSPGQGNEQYF,TGCGCCAGCAGCCCGGGACAGGGAAACGAGCAGTACTTC
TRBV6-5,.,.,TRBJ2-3,CASSQTRSTDTQYF,TGTGCCAGCAGTCAAACTAGAAGCACAGATACGCAGTATTTT
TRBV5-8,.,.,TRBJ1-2,CASSSNQGQGYTF,TGTGCCAGCAGCTCAAACCAGGGACAAGGCTACACCTTC
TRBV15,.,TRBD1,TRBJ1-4,CATSRDETGGEVREKLFF,TGTGCCACCAGCAGAGATGAAACAGGGGGCGAGGTTAGGGAAAAACTGTTTTTT
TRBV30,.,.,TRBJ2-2,CAWSGDKYTGELFF,TGTGCCTGGAGTGGTGACAAATACACCGGGGAGCTGTTTTTT
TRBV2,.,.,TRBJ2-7,CASSVDSQISYEQYF,TGTGCCAGCAGTGTGGACAGCCAAATCTCCTACGAGCAGTACTTC
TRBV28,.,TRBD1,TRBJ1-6,CASSLSLPNRGLHF,TGTGCCAGCAGTTTATCCCTCCCCAACAGGGGCCTCCACTTT
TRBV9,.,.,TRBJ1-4,CASSPGQSGEKLFF,TGTGCCAGCAGCCCCGGACAGTCCGGTGAAAAACTGTTTTTT
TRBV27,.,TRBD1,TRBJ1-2,CASRARGENGYTF,TGTGCCAGCCGGGCCAGGGGGGAAAATGGCTACACCTTC
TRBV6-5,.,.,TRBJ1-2,CAGSSPRGGRDYGYTF,TGTGCCGGCAGTTCCCCGCGGGGCGGGAGGGACTATGGCTACACCTTC
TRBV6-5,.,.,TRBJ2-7,CASSHRDNVYEQYF,TGTGCCAGCAGCCACCGAGACAATGTCTACGAGCAGTACTTC